This T cell receptor beta chain comes out of a study of cytomegalovirus exposure and HLA in healthy donors. Turning to the study itself: Among around 170 million T cells, an earlier analysis found 117 million unique TCR beta sequences. Study-wide results and limits: At a 0.05 false discovery rate, a later analysis found 16,951 TCR beta sequences to be associated with HLA alleles. Across donors, sequencing depth was assumed by presence/absence analyses to be roughly uniform. Excluded were some V segments that proved indistinguishable, including TRBV6-2 and TRBV6-3.

The CDR3 is 13 amino acids. The V gene's germline CDR1 is GTSNPN and CDR2 SVGIG (reference sequence). V lost 1 base and J 3 bases, leaving 7 bases between the germline ends. PCR used 60 Vbeta primers and 13 Jbeta primers. Libraries were prepared by immunoSEQ multiplex PCR; TCRdb keeps only in-frame clonotypes and omits some of them. The sample lists about 94,000 clones, over 60% occurring once. This clone was counted a few times. Its matching antigen is unknown. The rearrangement joins TRBV30 to TRBJ1-3, with no clear D. What was sequenced was PBMCs. The receptor was isolated from a young man in good health and CMV-seronegative. Here the CDR3 DNA reads TGTGCCTGGAGTGGGCATTTTGGAAACACCATATATTTT. This encodes CAWSGHFGNTIYF.